Presented here are 22 T cell receptor beta chains from one specimen sequenced in a study of technical replicates of blood from a few donors. Profiling relied on immunoSEQ multiplex PCR, and the TCRdb table lists in-frame clones only, not all of them. The sample includes tens of thousands of clones, just under 95% seen only once; the top ten take 3%. Sequencing used PBMCs. Every receptor here comes from a human donor in good health. Some clones in this sample may be carry-over from other donors' samples.

The chain has TRBV7-8 and TRBJ2-2; weak D call: TRBD2 (5 bases). V was shortened by 3 bases and J by 3 bases, with 11 bases between the two germline ends. The CDR3 runs 15 residues. Germline CDR1 reads SGHVS; CDR2 reads FQNEAQ. The CDR3 reads CASSFSGKDTGELFF. The CDR3 DNA sequence: TGTGCCAGCAGCTTTTCGGGGAAAGACACCGGGGAGCTGTTTTTT.

The chain uses TRBV6-5 and TRBJ2-1; 7 bases are shared with TRBD1. Per the germline V gene, CDR1 is MNHEY and CDR2 is SVGAGI. V shed 2 bases and J 5 bases; nucleotides not matched to a gene: 6. CDR3 length: 15 amino acids. The CDR3 region is CASSYGTVAHNEQFF. Written as DNA, the CDR3 is TGTGCCAGCAGTTACGGGACAGTAGCCCACAATGAGCAGTTCTTC.

This chain joins TRBV5-5 and TRBJ1-3, with TRBD1 as a possible D gene (5 bases). Trimming removed 4 bases from V and 0 bases from J, with 8 bases in between. The germline gives CDR1 SGHKS, CDR2 YYEKEE (reference sequence). The CDR3 is made up of 14 amino acids. CDR3 in amino acids: CASSGGDSGNTIYF. As DNA, the CDR3 is TGTGCCAGCAGCGGAGGGGACTCTGGAAACACCATATATTTT.

This chain links TRBV29-1 with TRBJ2-3; D is undetermined. V lost 4 bases and J lost 5, with 13 bases in between. The germline V gene encodes CDR1 SQVTM and CDR2 ANQGSEA. CDR3 length: 13 amino acids. The CDR3 reads CSVAVSHQDTQYF. In nucleotides, the CDR3 is TGCAGCGTTGCGGTTAGCCATCAAGATACGCAGTATTTT.

The chain employs TRBV19 and TRBJ1-1; TRBD1 matches 7 bases. The CDR3 sequence is 13 residues long. Per germline, CDR1 LNHDA and CDR2 SQIVND (reference sequence). The V segment lost 7 bases and the J segment 1 base; nucleotides outside the gene matches: 3. Written as DNA, the CDR3 is TGTGCCAGTATGTGGGACAGGAACACTGAAGCTTTCTTT. This translates into CASMWDRNTEAFF.

This clone was counted a single time. The chain recombines TRBV6-5 with TRBJ1-6; 9 bases fit TRBD1. The CDR3 length is 15 residues. CDR1 MNHEY and CDR2 SVGAGI come from the germline V gene. The V segment lost 7 bases and the J segment 6 bases; nucleotides outside the gene matches: 7. CDR3 loop: CASNRLGQGNSPLHF. The DNA for the CDR3 is TGTGCCAGCAACAGACTGGGACAGGGTAATTCACCCCTCCACTTT.

The gene calls are TRBV9 and TRBJ1-3, with D unresolved. The CDR3 extends over 13 amino acids. The germline V gene encodes CDR1 SGDLS and CDR2 YYNGEE. Trimming shortened V by 3 bases and J by 0 bases, and 4 bases separated the two germline ends. CDR3 in amino acids: CASSDYSGNTIYF. The CDR3 nucleotides read TGTGCCAGCAGCGACTACTCTGGAAACACCATATATTTT.

The V and J genes are TRBV19 and TRBJ1-5; D is possibly TRBD1 (5 bases). Germline V gene sequence: CDR1 LNHDA, CDR2 SQIVND (reference sequence). The CDR3 consists of 16 residues. The V end was cut by 0 bases, the J end by 4 bases, with 13 bases between. For the CDR3, the DNA is TGTGCCAGTAGTATAGATCATTTGCGGGGGAATCAGCCCCAGCATTTT. It yields the protein CASSIDHLRGNQPQHF.

The gene calls are TRBV18 and TRBJ1-5, with D uncertain. CDR1 and CDR2 (germline): KGHSH, LQKENI. Trimming took off 2 bases at V and 9 bases at J, with 5 bases between the two ends. CDR3 size: 11 residues. CDR3 in DNA: TGTGCCAGCTCACCAGGAGGGCCCCAGCATTTT. Translated, it gives CASSPGGPQHF.

This chain joins TRBV5-1 and TRBJ1-6; D might be TRBD1 (5 bases). CDR1 SGHRS and CDR2 YFSETQ come from the germline V gene. Trimming took 7 bases from V and 6 from J, leaving 20 bases between them. This CDR3 has 16 amino acids. The CDR3 DNA reads as TGCGCCAGCGCCCTTAGGGTCCGACAGAGTAATTCACCCCTCCACTTT. This encodes CASALRVRQSNSPLHF.

The rearrangement links TRBV7-9 to TRBJ2-7; 9 bases are a match to TRBD2. Germline values: CDR1 SEHNR, CDR2 FQNEAQ (reference sequence). The CDR3 runs to 16 residues. The J segment lost 4 bases and the V segment lost 4 bases, leaving 11 bases of the junction unmatched. Here the CDR3 reads CASSSPGSGRGYEQYF. The CDR3, as DNA: TGTGCCAGCAGCTCCCCTGGTAGCGGGAGAGGGTACGAGCAGTACTTC. The whole variable domain, remainder taken from reference TRBV7-9 and TRBJ2-7, is DTGVSQNPRHKITKRGQNVTFRCDPISEHNRLYWYRQTLGQGPEFLTYFQNEAQLEKSRLLSDRFSAERPKGSFSTLEIQRTEQGDSAMYLCASSSPGSGRGYEQYFGPGTRLTVT.

The CDR3 here is CASSPNRDSGTEAFF. For the CDR3, the DNA is TGTGCCAGCTCACCAAACAGGGATTCTGGCACTGAAGCTTTCTTT. The chain recombines TRBV18 with TRBJ1-1, with D tentatively TRBD1 (6 bases). The CDR3 is 15 residues long. V gave up 2 bases and J gave up 4 bases, with 14 bases separating them. In germline, CDR1 is KGHSH, CDR2 LQKENI.

The chain combines TRBV11-2 with TRBJ2-5; possible D gene TRBD2, 7 bases. The CDR3 sequence is 16 residues long. Germline loops: CDR1 SGHAT, CDR2 FQNNGV. V was trimmed by 6 bases and J by 4 bases, leaving 21 bases between them. This CDR3 is CASRPGGGEGPETQYF. The CDR3 coding sequence is TGTGCCAGCAGGCCGGGCGGGGGCGAAGGTCCAGAGACCCAGTACTTC.

The chain uses TRBV4-3 and TRBJ1-4; 8 bases line up with TRBD1. Germline assignment: CDR1 LGHNA and CDR2 YSLEER. After removal of 0 bases from V and 6 bases from J, the junction contained 9 bases not matched to a gene. This CDR3 has 17 residues. This CDR3 reads CASSQDVRGQGYEKLFF. The CDR3, as DNA: TGCGCCAGCAGCCAAGACGTCAGGGGGCAGGGGTATGAAAAACTGTTTTTT.

CDR3 sequence: CASSRGAREPEAFF. CDR3 DNA sequence: TGTGCCAGCAGCCGGGGAGCAAGGGAACCTGAAGCTTTCTTT. The chain carries TRBV5-4 and TRBJ1-1; no reliable D call. This CDR3 spans 14 amino acids. V lost 4 bases and J lost 6, with 16 bases in between. Germline values: CDR1 SGHNT, CDR2 YYREEE (reference sequence).

The rearrangement uses TRBV12-5 and TRBJ2-3, with D unclear. The V end lost 6 bases, the J end lost 6 bases, and 7 bases lay between the germline ends. This CDR3 is 11 amino acids long. Germline V lookup: CDR1 LGHNT, CDR2 FRNRAP. CDR3: CASGASDTQYF. The CDR3 bases are TGTGCTAGTGGCGCCAGTGATACGCAGTATTTT.

The genes are TRBV18 and TRBJ1-2, with D possibly TRBD1 on 5 matching bases. The CDR3 runs 15 residues. CDR1 and CDR2 from the germline V gene are KGHSH and LQKENI. V lost 3 bases to trimming and J lost 2 bases, with 13 bases between them. CDR3 bases: TGTGCCAGCTCACCCCAGGGTGGCGCCAACTATGGCTACACCTTC. Its protein is CASSPQGGANYGYTF.

The V call is TRBV6-5, the J call TRBJ2-7, with 8 bases aligning to TRBD1. This CDR3 has 16 residues. Trimming removed 2 bases from V and 4 bases from J; junction bases left unmatched: 10. From germline, CDR1 is MNHEY and CDR2 SVGAGI. DNA for the CDR3: TGTGCCAGCAGTTACGGGGCAGGGGGCATTCTTTACGAGCAGTACTTC. The encoded protein is CASSYGAGGILYEQYF.

The chain has TRBV29-1 and TRBJ2-1, with 14 bases matching TRBD2. The germline gives CDR1 SQVTM, CDR2 ANQGSEA. The ends lost 7 bases at V and 11 bases at J; junction bases unmatched: 7. CDR3 length equals 13 residues. The CDR3 is CSDRLAGGTKQFF. As DNA, the CDR3 is TGCAGCGACCGACTAGCGGGGGGGACTAAGCAGTTCTTC.

This chain joins TRBV13 and TRBJ1-3, with 7 bases lining up with TRBD1. The CDR3 has 15 residues. The trim removed 3 bases at V and 0 bases at J, leaving 2 bases unmatched. Germline-derived CDR1 and CDR2 are PRHDT and FYEKMQ (reference sequence). The CDR3 region is CASSLGQFSGNTIYF. The CDR3 coding sequence is TGTGCCAGCAGCTTGGGACAGTTCTCTGGAAACACCATATATTTT.

In its sample, this clone was seen a few times. This chain connects TRBV4-2 to TRBJ1-1, with TRBD1 identical over 8 bases. The length of the CDR3 is 18 residues. The trim removed 2 bases at V and 1 base at J, leaving 12 bases unmatched. The germline V gene encodes CDR1 LGHNA and CDR2 YNFKEQ. The DNA of the CDR3 is TGTGCCAGCAGCCAACCGGACAGGGTTGTTGTTTGGAACACTGAAGCTTTCTTT. Encoded protein: CASSQPDRVVVWNTEAFF.

This chain connects TRBV7-2 to TRBJ2-5, with D perhaps TRBD2 (6 bases). This CDR3 region has 12 residues. Trimming shortened V by 5 bases and J by 14 bases, and 18 bases separated the two germline ends. In germline, CDR1 is SGHTA, CDR2 FQGNSA. Here the CDR3 reads CASSPAGRDPYF. The CDR3 nucleotides are TGTGCCAGCAGCCCGGCGGGAAGAGACCCCTACTTC.